The 24 T cell receptor beta chains below all came from one sample that was sequenced in a study of blood T cells in healthy people across ages. Using a J-beta primer mix together with a sample-barcoded 5' primer, a second PCR was run for roughly 6 to 11 cycles. From the 5' RACE reads, TCRdb called clonotypes with MiXCR, one entry per CDR3 protein. The profile covers roughly 550,000 distinct CDR3 sequences, with approximately 25% appearing a single time and just over 8.5% taken by the ten largest. These data are also associated with another study on T cells of mothers and their children.

Input material: blood. These receptors were taken from a boy younger than 18 in good health.

This clonotype was seen a handful of times. V gene TRBV20-1 combines with J gene TRBJ1-1, with no clear D. Per germline, CDR1 DFQATT and CDR2 SNEGSKA (reference sequence). V gave up 3 bases and J gave up 7 bases, with 18 bases separating them. The CDR3 spans 14 residues. The CDR3 nucleotides are TGCAGTGCTAGGGGCGGCAGCCTTAGCTTTGAAGCTTTCTTT. Amino acid sequence: CSARGGSLSFEAFF.

This clonotype appeared a few times. V and J are TRBV5-5 and TRBJ2-2; tentatively, D is TRBD1 (6 bases). CDR1 is SGHKS, CDR2 YYEKEE, per germline (reference sequence). The CDR3 runs to 16 residues. Trimming cost V 4 bases and J 2 bases, with 15 bases left between them. The chain's CDR3 is CASSQRGTQNTGELFF. The CDR3 DNA follows: TGTGCCAGCAGCCAACGAGGGACACAAAACACCGGGGAGCTGTTTTTT.

The chain combines TRBV4-3 with TRBJ2-7; a possible D gene is TRBD2 (6 bases). Gene TRBJ2-1 matches the end of the DNA better, so the J call may be wrong. The CDR3 runs to 16 residues. Looked up from germline, CDR1 is LGHNA and CDR2 is YSLEER. CDR3 bases: TGCGCCAGCAGCCAAGAGAGCGGAGGGGATTACAATGAGCAGTTCTTC. Translation: CASSQESGGDYNEQFF.

V gene TRBV7-2 combines with J gene TRBJ2-4; D call uncertain. V lost 1 base and J lost 2, with 9 bases in between. Germline V gives CDR1 SGHTA, CDR2 FQGNSA. The CDR3 is made up of 15 amino acids. The CDR3 reads CASSLGLRSKNIQYF. For the CDR3, the DNA is TGTGCCAGCAGCTTAGGGTTAAGGTCCAAAAACATTCAGTACTTC.

This clonotype was counted between two and nine times. The rearrangement links TRBV29-1 to TRBJ1-1; weak D call: TRBD1 (5 bases). Looked up from germline, CDR1 is SQVTM and CDR2 is ANQGSEA. The V end lost 1 base, the J end lost 0 bases, and 9 bases lay between the germline ends. The CDR3 runs 14 residues. In DNA form, the CDR3 reads TGCAGCGTTGAAGGGACAAGGATGAACACTGAAGCTTTCTTT. Translated: CSVEGTRMNTEAFF.

This clonotype was observed a few times. The CDR3 region is CASSYFQDSRYGYTF. The CDR3 DNA follows: TGTGCCAGCAGTTACTTTCAGGATTCGCGGTATGGCTACACCTTC. The chain uses TRBV6-5 and TRBJ1-2; D not resolved. The CDR3 is made up of 15 amino acids. V was trimmed by 1 base and J by 5 bases, leaving 14 bases between them. CDR1 and CDR2 from the germline V gene are MNHEY and SVGAGI.

The rearrangement links TRBV28 to TRBJ2-5, with TRBD1 matching over 9 bases. Per germline, CDR1 MDHEN and CDR2 SYDVKM. J lost 5 bases, V lost 5 bases, and 9 bases had no gene match. The CDR3 extends over 15 amino acids. Here the CDR3 reads CASSGPGQGSETQYF. CDR3 DNA sequence: TGTGCCAGCAGTGGCCCGGGACAGGGCAGTGAGACCCAGTACTTC. Together with reference TRBV28 and TRBJ2-5, the CDR3 gives the full variable domain: DVKVTQSSRYLVKRTGEKVFLECVQDMDHENMFWYRQDPGLGLRLIYFSYDVKMKEKGDIPEGYSVSREKKERFSLILESASTNQTSMYLCASSGPGQGSETQYFGPGTRLLVL.

The chain recombines TRBV6-5 with TRBJ2-6; D gene uncertain. The length of the CDR3 is 15 residues. V was pared by 2 bases and J by 2 bases, with 7 bases between. Germline values: CDR1 MNHEY, CDR2 SVGAGI. The CDR3 sequence: CASSYLSTGANVLTF. The CDR3 DNA sequence: TGTGCCAGCAGTTACCTAAGTACTGGGGCCAACGTCCTGACTTTC.

This clonotype was recorded a few times. The chain uses TRBV28 and TRBJ2-7, with 10 bases lining up with TRBD2. CDR3 size: 16 residues. V lost 5 bases to trimming and J lost 4 bases; unmatched junction nucleotides: 11. Germline lookup yields CDR1 MDHEN and CDR2 SYDVKM. The CDR3 is CASSPNLAGALYEQYF. The CDR3 nucleotides read TGTGCCAGCAGTCCTAATCTAGCGGGAGCACTATACGAGCAGTACTTC.

The rearrangement links TRBV6-6 to TRBJ2-7; D uncertain. This CDR3 contains 15 residues. Germline-derived CDR1 and CDR2 are MNHNY and SVGAGI (reference sequence). The V end lost 5 bases, the J end lost 0 bases, and 14 bases lay between the germline ends. CDR3 residues: CASSLTWVSSYEQYF. For the CDR3, the DNA is TGTGCCAGCAGTCTAACATGGGTGAGCTCCTACGAGCAGTACTTC.

Ten or more counts support this clonotype. This chain joins TRBV2 and TRBJ2-2; D is unclear. CDR3 length equals 14 residues. V was pared by 3 bases and J by 3 bases, with 8 bases between. Germline values: CDR1 SNHLY, CDR2 FYNNEI. CDR3 loop: CASSDRSYTGELFF. CDR3 nucleotides: TGTGCCAGCAGTGACAGGTCCTACACCGGGGAGCTGTTTTTT. Complete variable domain (other parts from reference TRBV2 and TRBJ2-2): EPEVTQTPSHQVTQMGQEVILRCVPISNHLYFYWYRQILGQKVEFLVSFYNNEISEKSEIFDDQFSVERPDGSNFTLKIRSTKLEDSAMYFCASSDRSYTGELFFGEGSRLTVL.

This clonotype showed up just a few times. One end of the junction is discordant with germline, which a read error may explain. The V gene is TRBV9, the J gene TRBJ2-1, with TRBD2 identical over 8 bases. CDR1 and CDR2 from the germline V gene are SGDLS and YYNGEE. CDR3 length equals 15 residues. The CDR3: CASSVAGRDRDEQFF. As DNA, the CDR3 is TGTGCCAGCAGCGTTGCCGGGAGGGACCGCGATGAGCAATTCTTC.

In its sample, this clonotype was seen a few times. The CDR3: CASSSPLGSGGEETQYF. CDR3 nucleotide sequence: TGTGCCAGCAGCTCCCCTCTTGGGTCGGGAGGGGAAGAGACCCAGTACTTC. The chain uses TRBV7-8 and TRBJ2-5, with 8 bases matching TRBD2. CDR1 and CDR2 (germline): SGHVS, FQNEAQ. J gave up 3 bases and V 4 bases, and 13 bases lay outside the gene matches. There are 17 residues in the CDR3.

This chain links TRBV29-1 with TRBJ2-1; TRBD2 might be the D (7 bases). The CDR3 has 12 residues. Trimming pared 2 bases from V and 9 bases from J, leaving 11 bases between. The germline CDR1 and CDR2 sequences are SQVTM and ANQGSEA. The CDR3: CSVERGAGEQFF. The DNA of the CDR3 is TGCAGCGTTGAACGGGGGGCGGGTGAGCAGTTCTTC.

The chain combines TRBV5-1 with TRBJ2-3, with D possibly being TRBD2 (5 bases). Trimming cost V 3 bases and J 1 base, with 12 bases left between them. The CDR3 runs to 15 residues. Germline V gives CDR1 SGHRS, CDR2 YFSETQ. CDR3 sequence: CASSSGISGTDTQYF. The DNA for the CDR3 is TGCGCCAGCAGCTCCGGGATAAGCGGCACAGATACGCAGTATTTT. The full variable domain, in which reference TRBV5-1 and TRBJ2-3 provide the parts outside the CDR3, is KAGVTQTPRYLIKTRGQQVTLSCSPISGHRSVSWYQQTPGQGLQFLFEYFSETQRNKGNFPGRFSGRQFSNSRSEMNVSTLELGDSALYLCASSSGISGTDTQYFGPGTRLTVL.

This clonotype was seen only a few times. The V call is TRBV4-3, the J call TRBJ1-1, with D perhaps matching TRBD1 (5 bases). The ends were cut back, 1 base at V and 0 bases at J, with 15 bases in the middle. The CDR3 consists of 17 residues. Germline V gives CDR1 LGHNA, CDR2 YSLEER. The DNA for the CDR3 is TGCGCCAGCAGCCAAGGCGGGCACAGGATTATGAACACTGAAGCTTTCTTT. Translation gives CASSQGGHRIMNTEAFF.

This clonotype was found a few times. The chain joins TRBV20-1 to TRBJ1-2; 7 bases agree with TRBD1. CDR1 is DFQATT and CDR2 is SNEGSKA in the germline V gene (reference sequence). The CDR3 consists of 15 residues. V gave up 3 bases and J gave up 5 bases; unmatched junction bases: 12. CDR3 sequence (DNA): TGCAGTGCTAGCCTACAGGGGAGGGGGGGTTATGGCTACACCTTC. Residues: CSASLQGRGGYGYTF.

The chain combines TRBV29-1 with TRBJ2-2; D not resolved. The germline V gene encodes CDR1 SQVTM and CDR2 ANQGSEA. Trimming left V 0 bases short and J 6 bases short, with 14 bases between. CDR3 size: 15 residues. CDR3 protein: CSVEDPARPPGELFF. The CDR3 nucleotides are TGCAGCGTTGAAGATCCGGCCAGGCCTCCCGGGGAGCTGTTTTTT.

The chain carries TRBV6-5 and TRBJ1-2, with a tentative D call TRBD1 (5 bases). Trimming took off 5 bases at V and 4 bases at J, with 17 bases between the two ends. This CDR3 has 15 residues. CDR1 and CDR2 (germline): MNHEY, SVGAGI. CDR3 sequence (DNA): TGTGCCAGCAGTATAGGGGCGGCATCCAGCTATGGCTACACCTTC. Protein sequence: CASSIGAASSYGYTF.

In this sample, this clonotype turned up a few times. The rearrangement uses TRBV24-1 and TRBJ1-5; D remains unclear. Trimming took off 5 bases at V and 3 bases at J, with 7 bases between the two ends. This CDR3 comprises 13 residues. Germline CDR1 is KGHDR and CDR2 is SFDVKD. The CDR3 loop is CATSAGYNQPQHF. The CDR3 region has the DNA TGTGCCACCAGTGCGGGGTACAATCAGCCCCAGCATTTT.

The CDR3 protein is CASSLRLLAGVWQYF. The CDR3 bases are TGTGCCAGCAGCTTGAGGCTTCTAGCGGGAGTGTGGCAGTACTTC. The chain has TRBV5-6 and TRBJ2-7, with 10 bases lining up with TRBD2. The CDR3 contains 15 residues. Looked up from germline, CDR1 is SGHDT and CDR2 is YYEEEE. With 1 base clipped from V and 9 bases from J, the junction kept 10 bases outside the gene matches. The complete variable domain, with remaining parts taken from reference TRBV5-6 and TRBJ2-7, reads DAGVTQSPTHLIKTRGQQVTLRCSPKSGHDTVSWYQQALGQGPQFIFQYYEEEERQRGNFPDRFSGHQFPNYSSELNVNALLLGDSALYLCASSLRLLAGVWQYFGPGTRLTVT.

The chain recombines TRBV6-2 or TRBV6-3 with TRBJ2-1; D is perhaps TRBD2 (6 bases). The J call could be wrong; TRBJ2-7 is a better fit for the DNA end. This CDR3 has 14 amino acids. In germline, CDR1 is MNHEY, CDR2 SVGEGT. The CDR3 coding sequence is TGTGCCAGCAGTGGGGGGTCTTCCGCCTACGAGCAGTACTTC. Residues: CASSGGSSAYEQYF.

V gene TRBV7-9 combines with J gene TRBJ1-4, with D perhaps TRBD1 (5 bases). Germline assignment: CDR1 SEHNR and CDR2 FQNEAQ (reference sequence). The CDR3 contains 14 residues. V lost 5 bases to trimming and J lost 3 bases, with 10 bases between them. The DNA for the CDR3 is TGTGCCAGCAGCAGGGGACTCTCTAATGAAAAACTGTTTTTT. As protein: CASSRGLSNEKLFF.

The chain employs TRBV30 and TRBJ2-1; D may be TRBD1 (5 bases). This CDR3 is built from 16 residues. The ends were cut back, 4 bases at V and 6 bases at J, with 22 bases in the middle. CDR1 is GTSNPN and CDR2 is SVGIG in the germline V gene (reference sequence). CDR3 in DNA: TGTGCCTGGACCTTCCCTCTGGGGCGGCGTCCCAATGAGCAGTTCTTC. Its translation is CAWTFPLGRRPNEQFF.